The 30 T cell receptor beta chains presented below share a single source sample, sequenced in a study of T cell responses to AZD1222 COVID-19 vaccine. Profiled with immunoSEQ multiplex PCR; TCRdb holds only in-frame clones, not every one. The repertoire consists of 120,000 to 150,000 clones, with roughly 84% occurring once and the leading ten covering approximately 5%. Source: peripheral blood, taken 28 days after the second AZD1222 dose. These receptors came from an adult who received the AZD1222 COVID-19 vaccine.

Turning to this clone: Mismatch with germline at one junction end may stem from a read error. This chain uses TRBV7-2 with TRBJ1-1; 7 bases are a match to TRBD1. The germline gives CDR1 SGHTA, CDR2 FQGNSA. CDR3 length equals 15 residues. In DNA form, the CDR3 reads TGTGTCAGCCAGCAGAGGGAGGGGGCGAGCACTGAAGCTTTCTTT. Its protein product is CVSQQREGASTEAFF.

The gene calls are TRBV7-9 and TRBJ2-3; possible D gene TRBD1, 6 bases. The CDR3 totals 16 residues. Trimming shortened V by 8 bases and J by 0 bases, and 18 bases separated the two germline ends. From germline, CDR1 is SEHNR and CDR2 FQNEAQ (reference sequence). The CDR3 protein is CASGGRMGLSTDTQYF. For the CDR3, the DNA is TGTGCCAGCGGGGGCAGGATGGGCCTAAGCACAGATACGCAGTATTTT.

The genes are TRBV30 and TRBJ1-5; TRBD1 matches at 7 bases. The germline gives CDR1 GTSNPN, CDR2 SVGIG (reference sequence). J gave up 6 bases and V 0 bases, and 2 bases lay outside the gene matches. This CDR3 region has 13 residues. CDR3 DNA: TGTGCCTGGAGTGTACAGGGGTTTCAGCCCCAGCATTTT. Amino acid sequence: CAWSVQGFQPQHF.

This clone appeared a few times. This chain uses TRBV11-2 with TRBJ2-2; TRBD2 agrees at 8 bases. CDR3 length: 17 residues. Germline trimming cut 2 bases from V and 4 bases from J; bases unmatched to any gene: 9. CDR1 is SGHAT and CDR2 is FQNNGV in the germline V gene. For the CDR3, the DNA is TGTGCCAGCAGCTTAAGAGTAGCGGGGTCGGGCACCGGGGAGCTGTTTTTT. This sequence encodes CASSLRVAGSGTGELFF.

The chain recombines TRBV11-3 with TRBJ2-1; D gene unclear. Germline lookup yields CDR1 SGHNT and CDR2 YENEEA. Trimming stripped 5 bases from V and 7 bases from J, with 15 bases between. The length of the CDR3 is 14 residues. CDR3 protein: CASSDREDPNEQFF. CDR3 in DNA: TGTGCCAGCAGCGACCGAGAGGATCCGAATGAGCAGTTCTTC.

The chain employs TRBV29-1 and TRBJ2-1, with D perhaps TRBD2 (6 bases). Trimming removed 7 bases from V and 7 bases from J, with 8 bases in between. The CDR3 runs 10 residues. Per the germline V gene, CDR1 is SQVTM and CDR2 is ANQGSEA. The CDR3 nucleotides are TGCAGCGGGGGGGTTAATGAGCAGTTCTTC. Translation: CSGGVNEQFF.

The rearrangement joins TRBV12-3 or TRBV12-4 to TRBJ1-2, with 8 bases aligning to TRBD1. After removal of 1 base from V and 8 bases from J, the junction contained 0 bases not matched to a gene. This CDR3 has 12 residues. The CDR3 region is CASSLGTGGYTF. CDR3 sequence (DNA): TGTGCCAGCAGTTTAGGGACAGGGGGCTACACCTTC.

The rearrangement joins TRBV10-3 to TRBJ2-7; tentatively, D is TRBD1 or TRBD2 (5 bases each). Trimming pared 9 bases from V and 3 bases from J, leaving 15 bases between. This CDR3 region has 13 residues. The germline gives CDR1 ENHRY, CDR2 SYGVKD. In nucleotides, the CDR3 is TGTGCCATAACCGGGACGGGCATCTACGAGCAGTACTTC. Its protein product is CAITGTGIYEQYF.

The chain employs TRBV6-5 and TRBJ1-1; no clear D gene. The CDR3 is made up of 13 amino acids. The germline CDR1 and CDR2 sequences are MNHEY and SVGAGI. V lost 2 bases and J lost 3, with 7 bases in between. As DNA, the CDR3 is TGTGCCAGCAGTTACGGAAGTGACACTGAAGCTTTCTTT. The encoded protein is CASSYGSDTEAFF.

V gene TRBV2 combines with J gene TRBJ1-5; unclear D gene. Germline CDR1 reads SNHLY; CDR2 reads FYNNEI. The CDR3 is 15 residues long. V was clipped by 1 base and J by 0 bases, with 7 bases between them. As DNA, the CDR3 is TGTGCCAGCAGTGAAGACAGAGGTAGCAATCAGCCCCAGCATTTT. This translates into CASSEDRGSNQPQHF.

The gene calls are TRBV11-2 and TRBJ2-5; D gene ambiguous. The CDR3 extends over 13 amino acids. V was cut by 1 base and J by 1 base, with 4 bases left in between. Germline V gene data show CDR1 as SGHAT and CDR2 as FQNNGV. DNA for the CDR3: TGTGCCAGCAGCTTAGGCAGCCAAGAGACCCAGTACTTC. This gives the protein CASSLGSQETQYF.

Regarding this clone: This CDR3 is also generated by other DNA sequences in the sample. V usage is TRBV18 and J usage is TRBJ1-2, with D possibly TRBD1 on 5 matching bases. CDR3 size: 13 residues. Per germline, CDR1 KGHSH and CDR2 LQKENI. V was pared by 2 bases and J by 6 bases, with 10 bases between. The CDR3 nucleotides read TGTGCCAGCTCACCAGCCCGAGGGGATGGCTACACCTTC. This codes for CASSPARGDGYTF.

V usage is TRBV24-1 and J usage is TRBJ1-1; D call uncertain. V gave up 9 bases and J gave up 2 bases, with 15 bases separating them. There are 14 residues in the CDR3. In germline, CDR1 is KGHDR, CDR2 SFDVKD. DNA of the CDR3: TGTGCCACCGGCCCAAGTTACCCCAACACTGAAGCTTTCTTT. Translating gives CATGPSYPNTEAFF.

This chain uses TRBV5-6 with TRBJ2-5, with TRBD2 matching 13 bases. The CDR3 is 16 amino acids. Looked up from germline, CDR1 is SGHDT and CDR2 is YYEEEE. With V trimmed by 4 bases and J by 5 bases, 8 bases remained unmatched. CDR3 protein: CASSPGLAGLGETQYF. The DNA for the CDR3 is TGTGCCAGCAGCCCGGGACTAGCGGGATTGGGGGAGACCCAGTACTTC. Full variable domain (missing parts from reference TRBV5-6 and TRBJ2-5): DAGVTQSPTHLIKTRGQQVTLRCSPKSGHDTVSWYQQALGQGPQFIFQYYEEEERQRGNFPDRFSGHQFPNYSSELNVNALLLGDSALYLCASSPGLAGLGETQYFGPGTRLLVL.

The CDR3 region has the DNA TGTGCCATCAGTGAGGGACAGGGTGCCTACGAGCAGTACTTC. Protein: CAISEGQGAYEQYF. The V and J genes are TRBV10-3 and TRBJ2-7; 8 nucleotides align to TRBD1. The CDR3 is made up of 14 amino acids. The germline CDR1 and CDR2 sequences are ENHRY and SYGVKD. Trimming removed 2 bases from V and 2 bases from J; junction bases left unmatched: 2.

This clone was seen once. This sequence joins TRBV11-2 and TRBJ2-5; D perhaps matches TRBD2 (5 bases). V lost 1 base and J lost 5, with 14 bases in between. Germline CDR1 reads SGHAT; CDR2 reads FQNNGV. This CDR3 spans 15 amino acids. Here the CDR3 reads CASSLAVSSEETQYF. In DNA, the CDR3 is TGTGCCAGCAGCTTAGCCGTTAGTAGCGAGGAGACCCAGTACTTC.

J is TRBJ2-7 and V is TRBV28, with D perhaps matching TRBD1 (6 bases). V was clipped by 7 bases and J by 0 bases, with 16 bases between them. The CDR3 contains 15 residues. Germline CDR1 and CDR2: MDHEN and SYDVKM. DNA of the CDR3: TGTGCCAGCAACACCGGACAGAAGAGCTCCTACGAGCAGTACTTC. Its translation is CASNTGQKSSYEQYF.

The CDR3 is CASSAETGTNSPLHF. CDR3 nucleotide sequence: TGTGCCAGCAGCGCCGAGACAGGCACAAATTCACCCCTCCACTTT. The V call is TRBV9, the J call TRBJ1-6, with a possible D match to TRBD1 (6 bases). CDR1 and CDR2 from the germline V gene are SGDLS and YYNGEE. The CDR3 is 15 residues long. The V gene lost 3 bases and the J gene lost 7 bases, with 14 bases spanning the gap.

The chain recombines TRBV6-5 with TRBJ1-5; no firm D call. The germline V gene encodes CDR1 MNHEY and CDR2 SVGAGI. The germline V and J ends were trimmed by 4 bases and 0 bases, with 4 bases remaining between them. The length of the CDR3 is 13 residues. CDR3 residues: CASSSNSNQPQHF. CDR3 DNA: TGTGCCAGCAGTTCAAATAGCAATCAGCCCCAGCATTTT.

The chain couples TRBV18 to TRBJ2-7, with 9 bases lining up with TRBD1. This CDR3 has 12 amino acids. J was trimmed by 6 bases and V by 8 bases; bases with no gene match: 5. CDR1 is KGHSH, CDR2 LQKENI, per germline. The CDR3 reads CASTGQGTEQYF. The CDR3 DNA reads TGTGCCAGCACCGGACAGGGGACCGAGCAGTACTTC.

The V and J genes are TRBV5-1 and TRBJ2-2; D might be TRBD1 (6 bases). CDR3 length: 15 residues. The V and J ends lost 4 bases and 1 base respectively, with 11 bases between them. Germline V CDR1 and CDR2: SGHRS, YFSETQ. The CDR3 loop reads CASSGGQGNTGELFF. CDR3 DNA: TGCGCCAGCAGCGGGGGCCAGGGGAACACCGGGGAGCTGTTTTTT.

This clone was seen only a few times. This chain joins TRBV25-1 and TRBJ2-5, with TRBD1 matching 10 bases. Germline trimming cut 7 bases from V and 4 bases from J; bases unmatched to any gene: 3. Germline V gene lookup returns CDR1 MGHDK and CDR2 SYGVNS. CDR3 size: 13 residues. Here the CDR3 reads CASNRTGGETQYF. CDR3 DNA sequence: TGTGCCAGCAACCGGACAGGGGGAGAGACCCAGTACTTC. Together with reference TRBV25-1 and TRBJ2-5, the CDR3 gives the full variable domain: EADIYQTPRYLVIGTGKKITLECSQTMGHDKMYWYQQDPGMELHLIHYSYGVNSTEKGDLSSESTVSRIRTEHFPLTLESARPSHTSQYLCASNRTGGETQYFGPGTRLLVL.

The chain links TRBV6-6 to TRBJ1-6; no clear D. V was pared by 6 bases and J by 4 bases, with 10 bases between. This CDR3 contains 14 residues. CDR1 is MNHNY, CDR2 SVGAGI, per germline (reference sequence). As DNA, the CDR3 is TGTGCCAGCAGCTTTGGACGGTATAATTCACCCCTCCACTTT. This encodes CASSFGRYNSPLHF.

V gene TRBV5-1 combines with J gene TRBJ2-2; D may match TRBD1 or TRBD2 (5 bases each). The germline V gene has CDR1 SGHRS and CDR2 YFSETQ. Trimming took off 2 bases at V and 4 bases at J, with 12 bases between the two ends. This CDR3 has 15 residues. The CDR3 nucleotides read TGCGCCAGCAGCTTCCTTCCGGGGACCACCGGGGAGCTGTTTTTT. As protein: CASSFLPGTTGELFF. The full variable domain, its missing parts supplied by reference TRBV5-1 and TRBJ2-2, is KAGVTQTPRYLIKTRGQQVTLSCSPISGHRSVSWYQQTPGQGLQFLFEYFSETQRNKGNFPGRFSGRQFSNSRSEMNVSTLELGDSALYLCASSFLPGTTGELFFGEGSRLTVL.

The V gene is TRBV19, the J gene TRBJ1-5; perhaps TRBD1 as D (6 bases). CDR1 and CDR2 from the germline V gene are LNHDA and SQIVND (reference sequence). The CDR3 is 14 residues long. V was cut by 7 bases and J by 1 base, with 11 bases left in between. CDR3 coding DNA: TGTGCCAGTACCAACAGGGTCAGCAATCAGCCCCAGCATTTT. This sequence encodes CASTNRVSNQPQHF.

CDR3 bases: TGTGCCAGAAGCTCACTAGGGTCGAGGGCCTACGAGCAGTACTTC. Translated: CARSSLGSRAYEQYF. The rearrangement joins TRBV5-3 to TRBJ2-7; D is perhaps TRBD2 (5 bases). Being an ORF, TRBV5-3 has a function that is uncertain. CDR3 size: 15 residues. The V end was cut by 3 bases, the J end by 2 bases, with 15 bases between.

This clone was recorded only once. The chain employs TRBV7-2 and TRBJ2-2; no definite D call. The germline V gene has CDR1 SGHTA and CDR2 FQGNSA. The CDR3 sequence is 15 residues long. V shed 0 bases and J shed 9 bases, with 14 bases lying between them. The CDR3 region is CASSLAQIRSRELFF. CDR3 DNA: TGTGCCAGCAGCTTAGCCCAGATCCGGTCACGGGAGCTGTTTTTT. The full variable domain, its missing parts supplied by reference TRBV7-2 and TRBJ2-2, is GAGVSQSPSNKVTEKGKDVELRCDPISGHTALYWYRQSLGQGLEFLIYFQGNSAPDKSGLPSDRFSAERTGGSVSTLTIQRTQQEDSAVYLCASSLAQIRSRELFFGEGSRLTVL.

V usage is TRBV19 and J usage is TRBJ2-1; D perhaps matches TRBD1 (5 bases). Trimming stripped 5 bases from V and 4 bases from J, with 18 bases between. Germline assignment: CDR1 LNHDA and CDR2 SQIVND (reference sequence). The CDR3 runs to 16 residues. The CDR3 DNA is TGTGCCAGTAGTCCCCAACAGGTTAGCTTTTACAATGAGCAGTTCTTC. It yields the protein CASSPQQVSFYNEQFF.

This clone was counted between two and nine times. This chain uses TRBV7-9 with TRBJ1-4, with D possibly being TRBD1 (5 bases). The CDR3 extends over 15 amino acids. Trimming cost V 5 bases and J 8 bases, with 18 bases left between them. Germline loops: CDR1 SEHNR, CDR2 FQNEAQ (reference sequence). CDR3 protein: CASSVPGRAEEKLFF. The CDR3 nucleotides are TGTGCCAGCAGCGTTCCAGGGAGAGCAGAGGAAAAACTGTTTTTT.

The V gene is TRBV2, the J gene TRBJ1-1, with a weak D call TRBD1 (5 bases). V lost 8 bases, J lost 0 bases, and 13 bases lay in between. The CDR3 consists of 14 residues. The germline gives CDR1 SNHLY, CDR2 FYNNEI. CDR3 in DNA: TGTGCCAGCCAAGAACTGACAGTGAACACTGAAGCTTTCTTT. Translation gives CASQELTVNTEAFF.